This T cell receptor (beta chain) comes out of a study of identical twins. cDNA carried unique molecular identifiers, and a universal primer site was added by template switching. One entry per CDR3 protein results from TCRdb running MiXCR on the 5' RACE reads. The repertoire has about 100,000 distinct CDR3 sequences, about 5.6% of them found once; the top ten carry roughly 12%. This CDR3 has 16 residues. V gave up 3 bases and J gave up 7 bases; unmatched junction bases: 10. Germline values: CDR1 SGHVS, CDR2 FQNEAQ. In this sample, this clonotype turned up a few times. Its antigen remains unknown. Findings and limits, study-wide: Abundant beta clonotypes from cord blood bore fewer insertions; memory repertoires lacked this pattern. Some out-of-frame alpha sequences were shared by twins, and these showed excess low generation probability.

Sequenced: memory T cells sorted from blood. The rearrangement joins TRBV7-8 to TRBJ1-5, with 9 bases aligning to TRBD1. The sequence derives from a woman between 45 and 65 years old in good health. The CDR3 sequence: CASSFRDRAVGQPQHF. For the CDR3, the DNA is TGTGCCAGCAGCTTCCGGGACAGGGCGGTTGGACAGCCCCAGCATTTT.